A selection of T cell receptor beta chains follows, all from one sample in a study of cytomegalovirus exposure and HLA in healthy donors. Clones were sequenced by immunoSEQ multiplex PCR, and TCRdb holds only the in-frame ones, with some missing. The sample records about 160,000 clones, almost 80% being singletons. The sequencing sample was made of PBMCs. The receptors stem from a woman between 50 and 59 years old in good health and CMV-seronegative. CDR3s include the opening cysteine and the closing phenylalanine or tryptophan. D genes are given only for firm matches. Clone size appears in some rows only: once, few, many, or a class for an expanded clone.

CDR3 DNA: TGTGCCTGGAGGCTAGGACTGGATCAGTACCAAGAGACCCAGTACTTC
CDR3 protein: CAWRLGLDQYQETQYF
D gene: NA
V gene: TRBV30
J gene: TRBJ2-5
clone size: NA

CDR3 DNA: TGTGCCAGCAGCCTAGCGGGGGGAAGAACCGGGGAGCTGTTTTTT
CDR3 protein: CASSLAGGRTGELFF
D gene: TRBD2
V gene: TRBV28
J gene: TRBJ2-2
clone size: NA

CDR3 DNA: TGCGCCAGCAGTGAGTCGAGGGTCATCCCCCGGGAAGATACGCAGTATTTT
CDR3 protein: CASSESRVIPREDTQYF
D gene: NA
V gene: TRBV10-2
J gene: TRBJ2-3
clone size: NA

CDR3 DNA: TGTGCCACCAATATTCGGGGGGACACCGGGGAGCTGTTTTTT
CDR3 protein: CATNIRGDTGELFF
D gene: TRBD2
V gene: TRBV27
J gene: TRBJ2-2
clone size: NA

CDR3 DNA: TGTGCCAGCTCACCACCCCTCGGGAACACTGAAGCTTTCTTT
CDR3 protein: CASSPPLGNTEAFF
D gene: NA
V gene: TRBV18
J gene: TRBJ1-1
clone size: NA

CDR3 DNA: TGTGCCAGCAGCCCCCGGGACAGGGGATACAATGAGCAGTTCTTC
CDR3 protein: CASSPRDRGYNEQFF
D gene: TRBD1
V gene: TRBV5-4
J gene: TRBJ2-1
clone size: NA

CDR3 DNA: TGTGCCAGCAGCTACCCGGGACACAGCTCCTACGAGCAGTACTTC
CDR3 protein: CASSYPGHSSYEQYF
D gene: NA
V gene: TRBV5-6
J gene: TRBJ2-7
clone size: NA

CDR3 DNA: TGCAGCGTCCTCCGAGCGGGGCGCTCCTACAATGAGCAGTTCTTC
CDR3 protein: CSVLRAGRSYNEQFF
D gene: TRBD2
V gene: TRBV29-1
J gene: TRBJ2-1
clone size: NA

CDR3 DNA: TGCGCCAGCAGTAGGACTAGCGGCTACAATGAGCAGTTCTTC
CDR3 protein: CASSRTSGYNEQFF
D gene: TRBD2
V gene: TRBV10-2
J gene: TRBJ2-1
clone size: few

CDR3 DNA: TGTGCCAGTAGTATAGTCCTAGGTGAGACCCAGTACTTC
CDR3 protein: CASSIVLGETQYF
D gene: NA
V gene: TRBV19
J gene: TRBJ2-5
clone size: NA

CDR3 DNA: TGTGCCAGTAGCCCAGACAGATTTAACTATGGCTACACCTTC
CDR3 protein: CASSPDRFNYGYTF
D gene: NA
V gene: TRBV19
J gene: TRBJ1-2
clone size: NA

CDR3 DNA: TGTGCCAGCAGCGGGAGGCCGGGACTGCGAGTGAACGAGCAGTACTTC
CDR3 protein: CASSGRPGLRVNEQYF
D gene: NA
V gene: TRBV9
J gene: TRBJ2-7
clone size: NA

CDR3 DNA: TGCGCCAGCAGCTTCGGGGGTCTCTACGAGCAGTACTTC
CDR3 protein: CASSFGGLYEQYF
D gene: NA
V gene: TRBV5-1
J gene: TRBJ2-7
clone size: NA

CDR3 DNA: TGTGCCAGCACCCCAGCGGGGGGGCAAGAGACCCAGTACTTC
CDR3 protein: CASTPAGGQETQYF
D gene: TRBD2
V gene: TRBV27
J gene: TRBJ2-5
clone size: NA

CDR3 DNA: TGTGCCATCAGAAGAGGGGGCCAAGAGGCGGAGACCCAGTACTTC
CDR3 protein: CAIRRGGQEAETQYF
D gene: TRBD1
V gene: TRBV10-3
J gene: TRBJ2-5
clone size: NA

CDR3 DNA: TGTGCCAGCAGCTATCAAGTGACTCTCGGGTATGAGCAGTTCTTC
CDR3 protein: CASSYQVTLGYEQFF
D gene: NA
V gene: TRBV7-8
J gene: TRBJ2-1
clone size: few

CDR3 DNA: TGTGCCAGCAGGGCCCAGAGGGGACAGGGGTCCACCTACGAGCAGTACTTC
CDR3 protein: CASRAQRGQGSTYEQYF
D gene: TRBD1
V gene: TRBV11-2
J gene: TRBJ2-7
clone size: NA

CDR3 DNA: TGTGCCAGTAGTATGGATTATAGGGGGGAGCAGTACTTC
CDR3 protein: CASSMDYRGEQYF
D gene: NA
V gene: TRBV19
J gene: TRBJ2-7
clone size: NA

CDR3 DNA: TGTGCCTGGAGTGTAAACAGGGAATACGAGCAGTACTTC
CDR3 protein: CAWSVNREYEQYF
D gene: NA
V gene: TRBV30
J gene: TRBJ2-7
clone size: NA

CDR3 DNA: TGCAGTGCTAGAAGAGACACTGAAGCTTTCTTT
CDR3 protein: CSARRDTEAFF
D gene: NA
V gene: TRBV20-1
J gene: TRBJ1-1
clone size: once

CDR3 DNA: TGTGCCAGCAGCTTCCCTGAGAGGGATGAGCAGTTCTTC
CDR3 protein: CASSFPERDEQFF
D gene: NA
V gene: TRBV7-9
J gene: TRBJ2-1
clone size: once

CDR3 DNA: TGCGCCAGCAGCTCCACAGGGGGCTTTATTGAAAAACTGTTTTTT
CDR3 protein: CASSSTGGFIEKLFF
D gene: TRBD1
V gene: TRBV5-1
J gene: TRBJ1-4
clone size: NA

CDR3 DNA: TGTGCCTGGAGTGTACTGAGTGTCGGGGAGCTGTTTTTT
CDR3 protein: CAWSVLSVGELFF
D gene: NA
V gene: TRBV30
J gene: TRBJ2-2
clone size: NA

CDR3 DNA: TGTGCCAGCAGCTTGGGACTAGACGGGGGTGAGCAGTTCTTC
CDR3 protein: CASSLGLDGGEQFF
D gene: TRBD2
V gene: TRBV7-9
J gene: TRBJ2-1
clone size: once

CDR3 DNA: TGTGCCTGGAGTGTACTACTACCCTCCAACGAGCAGTACTTC
CDR3 protein: CAWSVLLPSNEQYF
D gene: NA
V gene: TRBV30
J gene: TRBJ2-7
clone size: NA

CDR3 DNA: TGTGCCAGCAGCGTTGCGGTCGCGAACACCGGGGAGCTGTTTTTT
CDR3 protein: CASSVAVANTGELFF
D gene: NA
V gene: TRBV9
J gene: TRBJ2-2
clone size: NA

CDR3 DNA: TGTGCCAGCAGCTTAGACGGGATTAACATTCAGTACTTC
CDR3 protein: CASSLDGINIQYF
D gene: NA
V gene: TRBV7-2
J gene: TRBJ2-4
clone size: once